This T cell receptor (beta chain) was sequenced during a study of cytomegalovirus exposure and HLA in healthy donors. Use of 60 Vbeta and 13 Jbeta primers characterized the PCR. The method was immunoSEQ multiplex PCR; TCRdb's version includes in-frame clones alone and lacks a portion of them. The data hold approximately 170,000 clones, with around 77% observed a single time. Germline loops: CDR1 SGHRS, CDR2 YFSETQ. V gave up 0 bases and J gave up 5 bases; unmatched junction bases: 5. The CDR3 runs to 15 residues. Input material: PBMCs. The gene calls are TRBV5-1 and TRBJ1-1, with 9 bases identical to TRBD1. This TCR came from a man aged 40-49 years in good health and CMV-seronegative. The CDR3 DNA sequence: TGCGCCAGCAGCTTGGGGGGGACAGGGAGGACTGAAGCTTTCTTT. Translation: CASSLGGTGRTEAFF.